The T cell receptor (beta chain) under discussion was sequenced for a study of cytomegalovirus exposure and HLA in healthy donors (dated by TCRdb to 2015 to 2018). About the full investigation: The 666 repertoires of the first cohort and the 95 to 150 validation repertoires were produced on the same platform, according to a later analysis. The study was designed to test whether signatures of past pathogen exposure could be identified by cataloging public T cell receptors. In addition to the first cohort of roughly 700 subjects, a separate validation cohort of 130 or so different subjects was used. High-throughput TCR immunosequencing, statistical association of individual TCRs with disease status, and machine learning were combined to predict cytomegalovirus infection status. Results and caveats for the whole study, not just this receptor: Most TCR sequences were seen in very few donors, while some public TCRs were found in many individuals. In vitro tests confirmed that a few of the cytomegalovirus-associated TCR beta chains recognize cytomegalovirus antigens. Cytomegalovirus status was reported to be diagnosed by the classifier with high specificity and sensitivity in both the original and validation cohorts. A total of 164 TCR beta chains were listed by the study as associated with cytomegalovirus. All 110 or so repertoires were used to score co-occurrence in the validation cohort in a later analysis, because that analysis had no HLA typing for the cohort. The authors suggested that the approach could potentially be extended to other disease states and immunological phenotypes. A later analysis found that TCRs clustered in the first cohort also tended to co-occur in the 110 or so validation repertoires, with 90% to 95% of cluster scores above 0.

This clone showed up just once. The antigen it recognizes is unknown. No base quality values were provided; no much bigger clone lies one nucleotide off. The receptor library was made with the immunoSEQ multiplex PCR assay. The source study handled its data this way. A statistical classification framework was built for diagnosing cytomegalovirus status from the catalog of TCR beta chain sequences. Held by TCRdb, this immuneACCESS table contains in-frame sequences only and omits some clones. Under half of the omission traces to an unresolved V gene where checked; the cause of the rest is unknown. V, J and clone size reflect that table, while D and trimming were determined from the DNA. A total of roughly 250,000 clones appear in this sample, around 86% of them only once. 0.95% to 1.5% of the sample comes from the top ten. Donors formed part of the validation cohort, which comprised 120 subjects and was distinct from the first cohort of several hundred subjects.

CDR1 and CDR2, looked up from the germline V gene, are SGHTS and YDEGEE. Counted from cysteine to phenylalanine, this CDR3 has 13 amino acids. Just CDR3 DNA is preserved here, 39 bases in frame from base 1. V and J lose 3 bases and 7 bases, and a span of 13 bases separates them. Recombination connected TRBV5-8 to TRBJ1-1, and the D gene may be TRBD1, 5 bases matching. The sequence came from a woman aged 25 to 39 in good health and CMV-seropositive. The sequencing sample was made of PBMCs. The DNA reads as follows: TGTGCCAGCAGCTATGCAATGGGACTTGAAGCTTTCTTT. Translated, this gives CASSYAMGLEAFF.